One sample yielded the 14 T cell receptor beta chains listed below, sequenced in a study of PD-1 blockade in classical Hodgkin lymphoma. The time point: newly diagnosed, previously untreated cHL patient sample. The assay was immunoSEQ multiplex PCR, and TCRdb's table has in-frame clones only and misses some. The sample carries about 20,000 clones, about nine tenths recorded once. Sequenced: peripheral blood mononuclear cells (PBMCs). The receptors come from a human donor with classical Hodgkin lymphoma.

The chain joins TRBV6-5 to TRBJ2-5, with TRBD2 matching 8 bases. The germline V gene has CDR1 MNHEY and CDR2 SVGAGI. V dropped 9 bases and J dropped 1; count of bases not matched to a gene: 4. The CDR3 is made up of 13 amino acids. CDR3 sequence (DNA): TGTGCCAGTCAGACTAGCGTCCAAGAGACCCAGTACTTC. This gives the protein CASQTSVQETQYF.

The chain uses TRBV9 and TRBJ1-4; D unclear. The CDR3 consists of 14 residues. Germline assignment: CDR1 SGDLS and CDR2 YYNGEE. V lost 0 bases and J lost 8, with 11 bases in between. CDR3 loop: CASSVDSAREKLFF. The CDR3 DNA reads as TGTGCCAGCAGCGTAGACTCCGCTCGGGAAAAACTGTTTTTT. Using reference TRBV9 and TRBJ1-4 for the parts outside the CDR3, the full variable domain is DSGVTQTPKHLITATGQRVTLRCSPRSGDLSVYWYQQSLDQGLQFLIQYYNGEERAKGNILERFSAQQFPDLHSELNLSSLELGDSALYFCASSVDSAREKLFFGSGTQLSVL.

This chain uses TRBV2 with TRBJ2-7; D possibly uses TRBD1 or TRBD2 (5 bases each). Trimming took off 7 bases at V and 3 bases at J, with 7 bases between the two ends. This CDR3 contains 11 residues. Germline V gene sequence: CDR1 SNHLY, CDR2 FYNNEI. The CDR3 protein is CASTGSYEQYF. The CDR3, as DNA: TGTGCCAGCACAGGGAGCTACGAGCAGTACTTC.

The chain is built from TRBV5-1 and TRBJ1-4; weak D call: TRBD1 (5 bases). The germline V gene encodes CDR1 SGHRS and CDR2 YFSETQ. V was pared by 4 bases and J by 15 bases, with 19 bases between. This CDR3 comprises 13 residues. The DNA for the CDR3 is TGCGCCAGCAGCAATACCCCAGGGTCCCCAATGTTTTTT. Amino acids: CASSNTPGSPMFF.

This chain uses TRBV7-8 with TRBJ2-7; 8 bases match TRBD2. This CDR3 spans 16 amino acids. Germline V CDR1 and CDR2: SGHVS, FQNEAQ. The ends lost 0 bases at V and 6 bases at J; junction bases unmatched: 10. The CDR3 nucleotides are TGTGCCAGCAGCTTAGCTTCGGGACTAGAAGTGCTCGAGCAGTACTTC. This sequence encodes CASSLASGLEVLEQYF. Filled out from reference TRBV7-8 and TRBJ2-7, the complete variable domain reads GAGVSQSPRYKVAKRGQDVALRCDPISGHVSLFWYQQALGQGPEFLTYFQNEAQLDKSGLPSDRFFAERPEGSVSTLKIQRTQQEDSAVYLCASSLASGLEVLEQYFGPGTRLTVT.

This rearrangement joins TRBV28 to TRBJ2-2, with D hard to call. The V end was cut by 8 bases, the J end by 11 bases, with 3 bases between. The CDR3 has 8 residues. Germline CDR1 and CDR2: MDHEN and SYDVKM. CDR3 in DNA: TGTGCCAGCGGAGAGCTGTTTTTT. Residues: CASGELFF.

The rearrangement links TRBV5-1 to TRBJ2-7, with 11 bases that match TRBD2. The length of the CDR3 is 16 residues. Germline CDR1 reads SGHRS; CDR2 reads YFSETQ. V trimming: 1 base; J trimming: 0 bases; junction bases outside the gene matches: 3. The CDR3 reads CASSLRLAGNSYEQYF. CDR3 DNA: TGCGCCAGCAGCTTGAGACTAGCGGGGAACTCCTACGAGCAGTACTTC.

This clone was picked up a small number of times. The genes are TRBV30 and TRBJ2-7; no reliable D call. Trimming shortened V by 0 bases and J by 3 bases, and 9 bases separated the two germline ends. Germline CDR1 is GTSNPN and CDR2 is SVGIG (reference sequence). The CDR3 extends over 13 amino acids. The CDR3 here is CAWSVSGFYEQYF. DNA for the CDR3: TGTGCCTGGAGTGTGTCTGGATTCTACGAGCAGTACTTC.

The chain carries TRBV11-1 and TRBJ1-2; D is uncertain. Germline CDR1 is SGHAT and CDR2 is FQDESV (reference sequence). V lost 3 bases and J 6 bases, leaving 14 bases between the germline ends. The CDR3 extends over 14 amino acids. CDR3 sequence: CASSLSGVVDGYTF. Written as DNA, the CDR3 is TGTGCCAGCAGCTTGAGTGGGGTAGTGGATGGCTACACCTTC.

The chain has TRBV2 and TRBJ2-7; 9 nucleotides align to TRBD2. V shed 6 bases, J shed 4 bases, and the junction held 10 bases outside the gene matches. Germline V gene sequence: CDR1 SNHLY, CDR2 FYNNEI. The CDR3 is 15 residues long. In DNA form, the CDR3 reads TGTGCCAGCAGCGCCGATAGCGGGAGAGGGTACGAGCAGTACTTC. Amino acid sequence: CASSADSGRGYEQYF.

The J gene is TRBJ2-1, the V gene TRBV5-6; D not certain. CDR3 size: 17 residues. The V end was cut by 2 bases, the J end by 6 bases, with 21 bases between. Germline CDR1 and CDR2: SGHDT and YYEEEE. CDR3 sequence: CASSLAARLRTFNEQFF. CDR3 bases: TGTGCCAGCAGCTTAGCCGCCCGATTAAGAACTTTCAATGAGCAGTTCTTC.

The CDR3 DNA sequence: TGTGCCAGCGGAGGATTCCTCCAAGCAGAGACCCAGTACTTC. This sequence encodes CASGGFLQAETQYF. The chain recombines TRBV2 with TRBJ2-5; tentative D call: TRBD2 (5 bases). The CDR3 has 14 residues. Germline V CDR1 and CDR2: SNHLY, FYNNEI. V lost 8 bases and J 4 bases, leaving 17 bases between the germline ends.

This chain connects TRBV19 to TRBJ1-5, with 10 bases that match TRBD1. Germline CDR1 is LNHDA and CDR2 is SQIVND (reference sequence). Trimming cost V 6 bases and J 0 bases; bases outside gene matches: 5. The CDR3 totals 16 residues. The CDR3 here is CASSRQGASSNQPQHF. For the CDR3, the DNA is TGTGCCAGTAGCCGACAGGGGGCGTCTAGCAATCAGCCCCAGCATTTT. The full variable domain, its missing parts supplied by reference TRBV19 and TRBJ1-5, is DGGITQSPKYLFRKEGQNVTLSCEQNLNHDAMYWYRQDPGQGLRLIYYSQIVNDFQKGDIAEGYSVSREKKESFPLTVTSAQKNPTAFYLCASSRQGASSNQPQHFGDGTRLSIL.

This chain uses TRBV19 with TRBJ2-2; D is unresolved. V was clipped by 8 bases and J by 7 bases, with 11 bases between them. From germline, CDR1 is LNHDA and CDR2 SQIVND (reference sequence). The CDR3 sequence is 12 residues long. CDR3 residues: CASWAHYGELFF. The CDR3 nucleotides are TGTGCCAGTTGGGCACACTACGGGGAGCTGTTTTTT.